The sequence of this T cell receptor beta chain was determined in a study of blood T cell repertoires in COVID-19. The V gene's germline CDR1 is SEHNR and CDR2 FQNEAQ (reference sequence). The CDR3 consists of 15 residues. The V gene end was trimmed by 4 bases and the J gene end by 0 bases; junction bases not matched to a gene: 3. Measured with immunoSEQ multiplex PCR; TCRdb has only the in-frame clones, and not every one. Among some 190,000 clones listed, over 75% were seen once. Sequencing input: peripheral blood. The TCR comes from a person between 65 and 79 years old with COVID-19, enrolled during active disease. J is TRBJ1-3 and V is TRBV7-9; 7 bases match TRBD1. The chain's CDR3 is CASSYGTDSGNTIYF. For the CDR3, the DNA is TGTGCCAGCAGCTACGGGACAGACTCTGGAAACACCATATATTTT.